This entry is about one TCR beta chain. Its specificity is unknown. The germline V gene encodes CDR1 SQVTM and CDR2 ANQGSEA. The ends were cut back, 5 bases at V and 4 bases at J, with 20 bases in the middle. The CDR3 spans 15 residues. This sample was taken from a study of CD8 T cells in Susac syndrome. Study overall: Sequenced Susac syndrome patients included more than five with clinically active disease and roughly 8 in remission.

General observations from the study: The Susac syndrome CD4+ T cell repertoires displayed no clonal expansion.

The RNA, about 0.45 to 1 ug, was put through reverse transcription using random hexamers. TCR beta CDR3 was amplified by immunoSEQ covering 54 Vbeta and 13 Jbeta. TCRdb redid the calling of the immunoSEQ multiplex PCR reads with MiXCR, one entry per CDR3 protein. Counted here are approximately 190,000 distinct CDR3 sequences, almost 96% occurring once; the ten biggest clones make up roughly 0.093%. CD8+ and CD4+ T cells from blood underwent TCR beta sequencing, which was carried out in a high-throughput format. The sequence was collected from a human donor with Susac syndrome. V and J are TRBV29-1 and TRBJ2-5; possible D gene TRBD1, 6 bases. The sample comprised CD4+ T cells from PBMCs. Here the CDR3 reads CSVKYGGARGETQYF. The CDR3 bases are TGCAGCGTTAAGTATGGGGGCGCCCGGGGAGAGACCCAGTACTTC.